This T cell receptor (beta chain) was sequenced for a study of control samples from healthy donors and cancer patients. TCRdb keeps only in-frame clones here, not all; method: immunoSEQ multiplex PCR. This sample has 120,000 or so clones, with about nine tenths found just once. Looked up from germline, CDR1 is SNHLY and CDR2 is FYNNEI. V lost 4 bases, J lost 4 bases, and 13 bases lay in between. CDR3 length: 14 residues. This chain links TRBV2 with TRBJ1-2; D remains ambiguous. Specimen: blood. The source is a man younger than 35 in good health. The CDR3 spells CASSVGSRAYGYTF. The CDR3 DNA follows: TGTGCCAGCAGTGTCGGGTCAAGGGCCTATGGCTACACCTTC.